This T cell receptor beta chain was captured in a study of regulatory T cells in long-lasting Graves disease. CDR3-region Arm-PCR and iRepertoire HTBI primers produced the TCR beta libraries. TCRdb independently ran MiXCR on the multiplex PCR reads; one entry per CDR3 protein. The sample records approximately 440,000 distinct CDR3 sequences, about 17% being singletons. Findings of the study overall: Persistent Graves' patients showed a TCR diversity that was lower than that of newly diagnosed ones.

This CDR3 spans 13 amino acids. V was trimmed by 4 bases and J by 1 base, leaving 7 bases between them. Germline V lookup: CDR1 MNHEY, CDR2 SVGAGI. Time point specified: newly diagnosed GD, antithyroid drugs for less than 3 months. Scientists built the TCR library using RNA that was extracted from PBMCs. Graves' disease diagnosis relied on American Thyroid Association guidelines. Many counts were recorded for this clonotype. Its antigen remains unknown. These records were also assigned to another study, of T cells in Graves' hyperthyroidism and ophthalmopathy. As that study records: The HTBI set primed first-round TCR CDR3 RT-PCR.

The sequencing used peripheral blood mononuclear cells (PBMCs), collected at new diagnosis, from a patient treated with antithyroid drugs. The V and J genes are TRBV6-5 and TRBJ1-1, with unresolved D. This sequence originates from a man aged 40-55 years with Graves disease. CDR3 sequence: CASSSDTNTEAFF. As DNA, the CDR3 is TGTGCCAGCAGTTCCGACACGAACACTGAAGCTTTCTTT.